This entry concerns a single T cell receptor beta chain. The antigen remains undetermined. The CDR3 is 14 amino acids. Germline CDR1 SNHLY, CDR2 FYNNEI. With 8 bases removed from V and 0 bases from J, the gap between germline ends came to 14 bases. It was CD45RO-negative cells, positively selected for CCR7, that made up naive CD8 cells, with terminally differentiated effector memory CD45RA+ cells excluded. The source of the sample is a study of shared clonotypes between healthy human individuals. Overall study: The cohort comprised a couple of women and a few men. Their ages spanned 18 to 49 years. Per donor, three plates held CD4 naive cells, three held CD4 memory, two held CD8 naive and one held CD8 memory. The study, taken as a whole, reports: Incomplete sequencing of sorted subsets was indicated by rarefaction despite large depth.

Deep was the level used in running the assay. Sequencing used immunoSEQ multiplex PCR; TCRdb keeps in-frame clones, though not all of them. The data hold around 2,000,000 clones, with over 85% observed a single time. The chain joins TRBV2 to TRBJ2-7; D uncertain. The specimen was naive CD8+ T cells sorted from blood. This clonotype was sampled from a man younger than 30 in good health. This chain's CDR3 is CASASTSSSYEQYF. Here the CDR3 DNA reads TGTGCCAGCGCCTCGACATCCAGCTCCTACGAGCAGTACTTC.